This T cell receptor (beta chain) was captured in a study of tumor-infiltrating lymphocytes in glioblastoma multiforme. Whole-study findings and limits: T cells were not sorted into functional subsets.

Multiple V-beta primers and a C-beta primer amplified TCRB from RNA. TCRB cDNA was made from approximately 0.5 ug total RNA. No unique molecular identifiers were described for these TCRB libraries. TCRdb itself ran the multiplex PCR reads through MiXCR, one entry per CDR3 protein. The sample has over 8,000 distinct CDR3 sequences; 65% to 80% are singletons. This CDR3 is built from 11 residues. Germline CDR1 is MNHNY and CDR2 is SVGAGI (reference sequence). V was cut by 7 bases and J by 2 bases, with 5 bases left in between. This clonotype occurred once. Its antigen is as yet unknown. The clonotype comes from a male donor with glioblastoma. Sequencing was carried out using brain tumor tissue. This chain connects TRBV6-6 to TRBJ2-5; unclear D gene. The CDR3: CASNTQETQYF. Here the CDR3 DNA reads TGTGCCAGCAACACGCAAGAGACCCAGTACTTC.